The rows below give T cell receptor beta chains drawn from one sample of a study of beta chain features in type 1 diabetes. The data were produced by immunoSEQ multiplex PCR, yet TCRdb's version contains in-frame clones alone and is incomplete. The data hold 150,000 to 200,000 clones, with approximately 13% observed a single time. Material for sequencing was central memory CD4+ T cells from blood. These receptors originate from a woman under 30 in good health. CDR3s include the opening cysteine and the closing phenylalanine or tryptophan. Each record gives: V gene, clone size, J gene, D gene, CDR3 DNA, CDR3 protein. A D gene is named only where the DNA matches it firmly. Clone sizes are given selectively: once, few, many, or a class where the clone is expanded.

>TRBV7-9|-|TRBJ2-7|TRBD1
TGTGCCAGCAGCCCGGGACAGAACACCTACGAGCAGTACTTC
CASSPGQNTYEQYF
>TRBV6-5|once|TRBJ2-7|-
TGTGCCAGCAGTTCGGAGCGGCCCACCTACGAGCAGTACTTC
CASSSERPTYEQYF
>TRBV7-3|-|TRBJ2-5|-
TGTGCCAGCAGCTCATCTAGGATCGGGGAGACCCAGTACTTC
CASSSSRIGETQYF
>TRBV27|few|TRBJ1-4|TRBD1
TGTGCCAGCAGTTTAGCGGGGGACAGGGAAAAACTGTTTTTT
CASSLAGDREKLFF
>TRBV28|-|TRBJ2-1|-
TGTGCCAGCTTAACCGGGGGGCAGGGCTTCTACAATGAGCAGTTCTTC
CASLTGGQGFYNEQFF
>TRBV7-9|-|TRBJ2-1|-
TGTGCCAGCAGCTTGACCTCTCTGCGGGATGAGCAGTTCTTC
CASSLTSLRDEQFF
>TRBV6-6|many|TRBJ2-3|TRBD1
TGTGCCAGCAGTCACGGACAGGGCGGGTACACAGATACGCAGTATTTT
CASSHGQGGYTDTQYF
>TRBV5-4|few|TRBJ2-2|-
TGTGCCAGCAGGCGGGACAGGAACACCGGGGAGCTGTTTTTT
CASRRDRNTGELFF
>TRBV7-2|-|TRBJ2-5|-
TGTGCCAGCAGCTTAGTTGCGGGGTTCCAAGAGACCCAGTACTTC
CASSLVAGFQETQYF
>TRBV7-2|-|TRBJ2-5|TRBD2
TGTGCCAGCAGCTTTCGGACTAGCGGACAAGAGACCCAGTACTTC
CASSFRTSGQETQYF
>TRBV28|-|TRBJ1-5|-
TGTGCCAGCAGCCGGGGGGTGGGTCAGCCCCAGCATTTT
CASSRGVGQPQHF
>TRBV29-1|-|TRBJ1-2|TRBD1
TGCAGCGTTATTCCCGGGACAGGGGAACTTGGCTACACCTTC
CSVIPGTGELGYTF
>TRBV29-1|-|TRBJ2-1|TRBD2
TGCAGCGTTGAAGGGGGGACTAGCGGGAGGGTCCCCTACAATGAGCAGTTCTTC
CSVEGGTSGRVPYNEQFF
>TRBV30|-|TRBJ2-3|-
TGTGCCTGGAGTCGCCAGGCAACCACAGATACGCAGTATTTT
CAWSRQATTDTQYF
>TRBV28|few|TRBJ2-1|-
TGTGCCAGCAGTTTCAGTCTAGTTAGACGCAATGAGCAGTTCTTC
CASSFSLVRRNEQFF
>TRBV9|-|TRBJ2-7|-
TGTGCCAGCAGCGCCCGGCGGGACAGCTCAGAGCAGTACTTC
CASSARRDSSEQYF
>TRBV28|-|TRBJ2-5|TRBD1
TGTGCCAGCAGTTTCCCCCCAGGGGGCGCGGAGACCCAGTACTTC
CASSFPPGGAETQYF
>TRBV10-3|few|TRBJ2-1|TRBD2
TGTGCCATCAGTGAGTCAAATCGGGGACTAGCAGTTGTCGGGTTCTTC
CAISESNRGLAVVGFF
>TRBV5-1|-|TRBJ2-4|-
TGCGCCAGCAGCTTGGGGGCAGGGCAAGCCAAAAACATTCAGTACTTC
CASSLGAGQAKNIQYF
>TRBV27|-|TRBJ2-1|TRBD1
TGTGCCAGCAGCCCTGCGACAGGGCAGAATGAGCAGTTCTTC
CASSPATGQNEQFF
>TRBV27|-|TRBJ1-2|TRBD1
TGTGCCAGCAGGCCTCGGACAGGGGCGCGGTATGGCTACACCTTC
CASRPRTGARYGYTF
>TRBV30|-|TRBJ2-2|-
TGTGCCTGGAGTGCGCCGGACTTGAACACCGGGGAGCTGTTTTTT
CAWSAPDLNTGELFF
>TRBV29-1|few|TRBJ1-3|-
TGCAGCGTTGAAGTGGGACTGCGGAGCTCTGGAAACACCATATATTTT
CSVEVGLRSSGNTIYF